This passage covers 7 T cell receptor beta chains from one sample sequenced in a study of identical twins. TCRdb called the 5' RACE reads again in MiXCR, with one record for every CDR3 protein. The table has around 1.7 million distinct CDR3 sequences, less than 40% seen once. Sequenced material: cord blood. The receptors derive from a newborn girl in good health.

A single count supports this clonotype. The gene calls are TRBV11-2 and TRBJ2-1; 11 nucleotides align to TRBD2. Germline assignment: CDR1 SGHAT and CDR2 FQNNGV. Germline trimming cut 3 bases from V and 6 bases from J; bases unmatched to any gene: 10. The CDR3 covers 17 residues. CDR3 DNA sequence: TGTGCCAGCAGCTTTGCGCTAGCGGGGGGCCACATCAATGAGCAGTTCTTC. The encoded protein is CASSFALAGGHINEQFF.

The chain links TRBV20-1 to TRBJ2-1, with 7 bases lining up with TRBD2. The CDR3 is 11 amino acids. The V gene end was trimmed by 7 bases and the J gene end by 8 bases; junction bases not matched to a gene: 5. The germline V gene has CDR1 DFQATT and CDR2 SNEGSKA (reference sequence). The CDR3 sequence is CSGEGGDEQFF. The CDR3 coding sequence is TGCAGTGGGGAGGGTGGGGATGAGCAGTTCTTC.

The rearrangement joins TRBV7-9 to TRBJ1-1; a weak D match, TRBD1 (5 bases). Per the germline V gene, CDR1 is SEHNR and CDR2 is FQNEAQ (reference sequence). Trimming removed 0 bases at V and 2 bases at J, with 7 bases between. The length of the CDR3 is 14 residues. The CDR3 DNA sequence: TGTGCCAGCAGCTTAGCGACAGAAAACACTGAAGCTTTCTTT. As protein: CASSLATENTEAFF.

There are a few counts of this clonotype. The chain recombines TRBV4-1 with TRBJ2-1, with D possibly TRBD2 on 6 matching bases. This CDR3 has 15 amino acids. CDR1 is MGHRA, CDR2 YSYEKL, per germline. Trimming pared 3 bases from V and 4 bases from J, leaving 13 bases between. This CDR3 reads CASSQASANYNEQFF. As DNA, the CDR3 is TGCGCCAGCAGCCAGGCTAGCGCGAATTACAATGAGCAGTTCTTC.

J is TRBJ2-5 and V is TRBV5-1; 9 bases are a match to TRBD1. This CDR3 contains 15 residues. CDR1 SGHRS and CDR2 YFSETQ come from the germline V gene. With 4 bases clipped from V and 5 bases from J, the junction kept 9 bases outside the gene matches. CDR3 residues: CASSLETGGYETQYF. CDR3 bases: TGCGCCAGCAGCCTCGAAACAGGGGGCTACGAGACCCAGTACTTC.

The sample holds a few counts of this clonotype. V is TRBV27 and J is TRBJ2-5; TRBD2 might be the D (5 bases). CDR1 and CDR2 from the germline V gene are MNHEY and SMNVEV (reference sequence). V lost 5 bases, J lost 5 bases, and 12 bases lay in between. The CDR3 totals 13 residues. The CDR3 DNA is TGTGCCAGCAGTAGAGGGTTTGCGGAGACCCAGTACTTC. Translating it yields CASSRGFAETQYF.

In its sample, this clonotype was seen many times. This chain links TRBV6-2 or TRBV6-3 with TRBJ2-1, with 8 nucleotides matching TRBD2. In germline, CDR1 is MNHEY, CDR2 SVGEGT. Losses at the gene ends were 2 bases for V and 0 bases for J; bases not matched to a gene: 9. The CDR3 covers 18 residues. CDR3 bases: TGTGCCAGCAGTTACCGGAGCGGGAGCGAAACCTCCTACAATGAGCAGTTCTTC. Translating gives CASSYRSGSETSYNEQFF.